One sample yielded the 19 T cell receptor beta chains listed below, sequenced in a study of cytomegalovirus exposure and HLA in healthy donors. Both 60 Vbeta primers and 13 Jbeta primers went into the PCR. Sequencing used immunoSEQ multiplex PCR; TCRdb keeps in-frame clones, though not all of them. In the table there are 75,000 to 95,000 clones, around 80% of which are singletons. Sequenced: PBMCs. The receptors originated from a male donor in good health and CMV-seropositive.

The chain has TRBV28 and TRBJ1-4, with D possibly TRBD1 on 5 matching bases. V was pared by 3 bases and J by 5 bases, with 13 bases between. The germline V gene has CDR1 MDHEN and CDR2 SYDVKM. The length of the CDR3 is 15 residues. CDR3 sequence reads: CASSLAGGKNEKLFF. CDR3 DNA sequence: TGTGCCAGCAGTTTGGCGGGGGGGAAAAATGAAAAACTGTTTTTT. Using reference TRBV28 and TRBJ1-4 for the parts outside the CDR3, the full variable domain is DVKVTQSSRYLVKRTGEKVFLECVQDMDHENMFWYRQDPGLGLRLIYFSYDVKMKEKGDIPEGYSVSREKKERFSLILESASTNQTSMYLCASSLAGGKNEKLFFGSGTQLSVL.

This clone was detected a few times. This rearrangement joins TRBV5-1 to TRBJ2-5; possibly TRBD2 for D (5 bases). V was shortened by 1 base and J by 0 bases, with 16 bases between the two germline ends. This CDR3 is 17 amino acids long. Looked up from germline, CDR1 is SGHRS and CDR2 is YFSETQ. The CDR3 loop is CASSLPSALLDQETQYF. The DNA for the CDR3 is TGCGCCAGCAGCTTGCCGTCTGCGCTACTAGACCAAGAGACCCAGTACTTC. The full variable domain, completed using reference TRBV5-1 and TRBJ2-5, is KAGVTQTPRYLIKTRGQQVTLSCSPISGHRSVSWYQQTPGQGLQFLFEYFSETQRNKGNFPGRFSGRQFSNSRSEMNVSTLELGDSALYLCASSLPSALLDQETQYFGPGTRLLVL.

This sequence joins TRBV27 and TRBJ1-1; D is ambiguous. Germline V gives CDR1 MNHEY, CDR2 SMNVEV (reference sequence). This CDR3 comprises 13 residues. V lost 6 bases and J 5 bases, leaving 13 bases between the germline ends. Written as DNA, the CDR3 is TGTGCCAGCAGCCATATCATCGGGACTGAAGCTTTCTTT. Residues: CASSHIIGTEAFF.

This sequence joins TRBV10-3 and TRBJ2-7, with D tentatively TRBD2 (5 bases). The CDR3 is 14 residues long. V dropped 6 bases and J dropped 1 base, with 13 bases sitting between them. Per germline, CDR1 ENHRY and CDR2 SYGVKD. CDR3 DNA: TGTGCCATCAGGTTTGCCCTAGCATCCTACGAGCAGTACTTC. Protein sequence: CAIRFALASYEQYF.

This chain joins TRBV5-1 and TRBJ2-7; 8 positions match TRBD2. The V gene end was trimmed by 0 bases and the J gene end by 6 bases; junction bases not matched to a gene: 8. The CDR3 is made up of 15 amino acids. The germline gives CDR1 SGHRS, CDR2 YFSETQ. The CDR3 region has the DNA TGCGCCAGCAGCTTGGTTTCAGGACTAGCTCGCGAGCAGTACTTC. Protein: CASSLVSGLAREQYF.

The chain employs TRBV28 and TRBJ1-1; 7 nucleotides line up with TRBD1. V shed 6 bases, J shed 5 bases, and the junction held 3 bases outside the gene matches. CDR3 length equals 12 residues. Germline-derived CDR1 and CDR2 are MDHEN and SYDVKM. The CDR3 coding sequence is TGTGCCAGCAGGCCAGGGGGGACTGAAGCTTTCTTT. As protein: CASRPGGTEAFF.

This chain uses TRBV28 with TRBJ1-1; D possibly corresponds to TRBD1 (5 bases). The CDR3 sequence is 15 residues long. CDR1 and CDR2 from the germline V gene are MDHEN and SYDVKM. The germline V and J ends were trimmed by 7 bases and 0 bases, with 15 bases remaining between them. For the CDR3, the DNA is TGTGCCAGCACCGGACACCCCTCCTTGAACACTGAAGCTTTCTTT. It translates to CASTGHPSLNTEAFF. Complete variable domain (other parts from reference TRBV28 and TRBJ1-1): DVKVTQSSRYLVKRTGEKVFLECVQDMDHENMFWYRQDPGLGLRLIYFSYDVKMKEKGDIPEGYSVSREKKERFSLILESASTNQTSMYLCASTGHPSLNTEAFFGQGTRLTVV.

V is TRBV28 and J is TRBJ2-5; 9 nucleotides align to TRBD2. The V segment lost 10 bases and the J segment 4 bases; nucleotides outside the gene matches: 4. Germline CDR1 reads MDHEN; CDR2 reads SYDVKM. The CDR3 covers 12 residues. DNA of the CDR3: TGTGCCACCCGCGGGGGGGTAGAGACCCAGTACTTC. Its protein product is CATRGGVETQYF.

In this sample, this clone turned up a few times. The rearrangement links TRBV28 to TRBJ1-2, with D possibly TRBD1 on 5 matching bases. The V end was cut by 6 bases, the J end by 5 bases, with 16 bases between. Germline CDR1 reads MDHEN; CDR2 reads SYDVKM. This CDR3 spans 14 amino acids. Here the CDR3 reads CASRESGDAYGYTF. In DNA form, the CDR3 reads TGTGCCAGCAGGGAGTCGGGGGATGCATATGGCTACACCTTC.

V usage is TRBV2 and J usage is TRBJ2-7, with a weak D call TRBD1 (5 bases). Germline lookup yields CDR1 SNHLY and CDR2 FYNNEI. V was shortened by 7 bases and J by 3 bases, with 13 bases between the two germline ends. The CDR3 has 13 amino acids. In DNA form, the CDR3 reads TGTGCCAGCACTGGGGCCCAGAACTACGAGCAGTACTTC. This codes for CASTGAQNYEQYF.

This chain connects TRBV27 to TRBJ1-5; weak D call: TRBD1 (6 bases). The V gene's germline CDR1 is MNHEY and CDR2 SMNVEV (reference sequence). Trimming stripped 2 bases from V and 5 bases from J, with 10 bases between. The CDR3 sequence is 14 residues long. CDR3 nucleotide sequence: TGTGCCAGCAGTTTAGTACAGGGTTATCAGCCCCAGCATTTT. Residues: CASSLVQGYQPQHF.

This rearrangement joins TRBV6-1 to TRBJ1-1, with TRBD1 matching over 8 bases. Trimming removed 10 bases from V and 1 base from J; junction bases left unmatched: 2. The germline V gene has CDR1 MNHNS and CDR2 SASEGT. CDR3 length: 12 residues. The CDR3 coding sequence is TGTGCCACCGGACAGGGGAACACTGAAGCTTTCTTT. Residues: CATGQGNTEAFF.

V is TRBV28 and J is TRBJ2-1; D ambiguous. The CDR3 contains 16 residues. Germline V lookup: CDR1 MDHEN, CDR2 SYDVKM. The V end lost 6 bases, the J end lost 0 bases, and 15 bases lay between the germline ends. CDR3: CASSPGEESSYNEQFF. For the CDR3, the DNA is TGTGCCAGCAGCCCCGGAGAAGAGAGCTCCTACAATGAGCAGTTCTTC.

The V gene is TRBV4-1, the J gene TRBJ2-1; tentatively, D is TRBD2 (5 bases). Germline-derived CDR1 and CDR2 are MGHRA and YSYEKL. V was cut by 0 bases and J by 5 bases, with 14 bases left in between. The CDR3 extends over 16 amino acids. Written as DNA, the CDR3 is TGCGCCAGCAGCCAAGATGTAGGACTGGCTGACAATGAGCAGTTCTTC. The encoded protein is CASSQDVGLADNEQFF.

This clone came up once. The V call is TRBV28, the J call TRBJ2-5; weak D call: TRBD2 (6 bases). The CDR3 totals 15 residues. From germline, CDR1 is MDHEN and CDR2 SYDVKM. Trimming shortened V by 3 bases and J by 4 bases, and 15 bases separated the two germline ends. Here the CDR3 reads CASSFGAGGRETQYF. The CDR3, as DNA: TGTGCCAGCAGTTTTGGAGCCGGGGGACGAGAGACCCAGTACTTC.

The chain recombines TRBV30 with TRBJ2-2; perhaps TRBD2 as D (6 bases). This CDR3 is built from 15 residues. Per germline, CDR1 GTSNPN and CDR2 SVGIG (reference sequence). The ends were cut back, 3 bases at V and 3 bases at J, with 14 bases in the middle. The DNA of the CDR3 is TGTGCCTGGAGGGTGGGAGGACCCTACACCGGGGAGCTGTTTTTT. Its translation is CAWRVGGPYTGELFF. Combining the CDR3 with reference TRBV30 and TRBJ2-2 gives the whole variable domain SQTIHQWPATLVQPVGSPLSLECTVEGTSNPNLYWYRQAAGRGLQLLFYSVGIGQISSEVPQNLSASRPQDRQFILSSKKLLLSDSGFYLCAWRVGGPYTGELFFGEGSRLTVL.

The chain joins TRBV13 to TRBJ2-3; 8 nucleotides agree with TRBD2. The CDR3 covers 15 residues. Germline lookup yields CDR1 PRHDT and CDR2 FYEKMQ (reference sequence). The V gene end was trimmed by 4 bases and the J gene end by 5 bases; junction bases not matched to a gene: 8. CDR3 protein: CASSSGARGEDTQYF. CDR3 in DNA: TGTGCCAGCAGCTCAGGGGCGCGGGGGGAAGATACGCAGTATTTT.

This chain connects TRBV5-1 to TRBJ2-7; the match to TRBD1 covers 10 bases. Looked up from germline, CDR1 is SGHRS and CDR2 is YFSETQ. Germline trimming cut 6 bases from V and 2 bases from J; bases unmatched to any gene: 8. This CDR3 has 15 amino acids. CDR3 residues: CASTVTGTGAYEQYF. In DNA form, the CDR3 reads TGCGCCAGCACCGTGACCGGGACAGGGGCCTACGAGCAGTACTTC. The variable domain in full, completed from reference TRBV5-1 and TRBJ2-7, reads KAGVTQTPRYLIKTRGQQVTLSCSPISGHRSVSWYQQTPGQGLQFLFEYFSETQRNKGNFPGRFSGRQFSNSRSEMNVSTLELGDSALYLCASTVTGTGAYEQYFGPGTRLTVT.

This clone has a single count. The chain employs TRBV6-6 and TRBJ1-1, with no clear D. The CDR3 length is 12 residues. Germline assignment: CDR1 MNHNY and CDR2 SVGAGI (reference sequence). The V end lost 11 bases, the J end lost 4 bases, and 14 bases lay between the germline ends. For the CDR3, the DNA is TGTGCCGGTGCCGTCGCGTCCACTGAAGCTTTCTTT. This encodes CAGAVASTEAFF.